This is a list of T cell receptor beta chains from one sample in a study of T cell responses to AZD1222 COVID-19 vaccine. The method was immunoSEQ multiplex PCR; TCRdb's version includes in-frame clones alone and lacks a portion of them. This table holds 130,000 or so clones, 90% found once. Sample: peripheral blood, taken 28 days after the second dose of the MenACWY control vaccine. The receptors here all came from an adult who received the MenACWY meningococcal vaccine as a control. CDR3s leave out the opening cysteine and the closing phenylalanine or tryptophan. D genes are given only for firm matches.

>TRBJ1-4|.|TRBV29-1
SVDMGATNEKLF
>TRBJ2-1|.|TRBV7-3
ASSPSYGGSGQF
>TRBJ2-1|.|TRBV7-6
ASSRGWGRRGEQF
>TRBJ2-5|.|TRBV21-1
ASSLQETQY
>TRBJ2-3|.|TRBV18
ASSPGTTSTDTQY
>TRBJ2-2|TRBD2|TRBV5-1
ASSLTTSGGNTGELF
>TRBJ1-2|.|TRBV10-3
AISDGGLGYT
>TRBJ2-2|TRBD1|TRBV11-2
ASSYQGGANTGELF
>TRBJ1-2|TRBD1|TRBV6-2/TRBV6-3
ASSYLSDRDGYT
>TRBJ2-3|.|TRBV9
ASSESGVSTDTQY
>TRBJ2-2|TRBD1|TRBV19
ASTRDRGLTGELF
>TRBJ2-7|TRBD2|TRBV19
ATGLADYEQY
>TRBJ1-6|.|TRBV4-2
ASRQGGSPLH
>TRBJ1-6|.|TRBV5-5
ASRPGTSYNSPLH
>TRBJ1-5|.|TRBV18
ASSPDSGNQPQH
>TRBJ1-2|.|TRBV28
ASSLTGGTYGYT
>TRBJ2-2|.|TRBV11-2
ASSLGPGAGELF
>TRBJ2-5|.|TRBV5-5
ASSFSPRVKAEETQY
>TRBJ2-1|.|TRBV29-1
SAGDPPLDNEQF
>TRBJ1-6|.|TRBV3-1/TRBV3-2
ASSQRDAPLH
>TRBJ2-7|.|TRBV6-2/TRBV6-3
ASSPPPNQY
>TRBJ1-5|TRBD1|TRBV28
ASKPAGTGDYNQPQH
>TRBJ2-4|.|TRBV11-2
ASSPNPRGRYDKNIQY
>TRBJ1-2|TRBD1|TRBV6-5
ASSFGTGGFIYGYT
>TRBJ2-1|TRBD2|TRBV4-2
ASSPLTSGRHEQF
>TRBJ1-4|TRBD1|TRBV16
ASSQQQGEEKLF
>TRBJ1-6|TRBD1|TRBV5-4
ASSIQGAFNSPLH
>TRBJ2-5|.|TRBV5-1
ASSLQETQY
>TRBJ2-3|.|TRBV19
ASSGTGSTDTQY
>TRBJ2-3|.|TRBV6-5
ASSSWETSTDTQY
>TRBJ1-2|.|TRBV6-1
ASSEEGAQGYGYT
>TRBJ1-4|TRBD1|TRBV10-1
ASRKGQNEKLF
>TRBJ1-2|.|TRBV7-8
ASSLGVSDYGYT
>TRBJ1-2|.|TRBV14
ASSQVSAYYGYT
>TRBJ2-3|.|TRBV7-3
ASSIGGFGDTQY
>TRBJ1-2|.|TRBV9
ASSVVQGGYYGYT
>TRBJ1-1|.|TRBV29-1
SVEAQPNTEAF
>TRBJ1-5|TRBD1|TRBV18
ASSPVDRAQPQH
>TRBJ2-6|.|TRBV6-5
ASSYSNSGANVLT
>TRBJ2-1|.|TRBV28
ASSLYGTYVQSYNEQF
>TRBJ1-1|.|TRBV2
ASSGRGAEAF
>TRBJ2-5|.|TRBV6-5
ASSPQGNTQY
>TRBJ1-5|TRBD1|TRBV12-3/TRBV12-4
ASRQGSNQPQH
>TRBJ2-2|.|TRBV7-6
ASSSNRGLGTGELF
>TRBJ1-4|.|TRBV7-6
ASSQSGANEKLF
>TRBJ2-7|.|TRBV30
AWRARWSSYEQY
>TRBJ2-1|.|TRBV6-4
ASSDGQTSSYNEQF
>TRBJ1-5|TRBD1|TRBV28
ASSSTGGPFKNQPQH
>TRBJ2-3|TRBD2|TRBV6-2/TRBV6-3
ASSYSKLAATDTQY
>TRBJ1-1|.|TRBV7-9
ASSPTVTPMNTEAF
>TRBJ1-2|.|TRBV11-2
ASSTSGLQAYGYT
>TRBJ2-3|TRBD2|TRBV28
ASSSPPGGGTDTQY
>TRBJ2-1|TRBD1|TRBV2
ASSQPPGQPRSEQF
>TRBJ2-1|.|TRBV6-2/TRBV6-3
ASSSTLSGGEQF